A single sample is the source of the 24 T cell receptor beta chains below, sequenced in a study of T cells after yellow fever vaccination. TCRdb reprocessed the 5' RACE reads with MiXCR, giving one entry per CDR3 protein. Among 620,000 or so distinct CDR3 sequences listed, approximately 13% were seen once. The specimen comprised PBMCs, sampled on the day of the yellow fever booster vaccination. Every receptor here comes from a man younger than 45 who received the YFV17D yellow fever vaccine.

This clonotype has a handful of counts. CDR3 in DNA: TGCGCCAGCAGCCTGGATACGGGGAGAACCGGGGAGCTGTTTTTT. It yields the protein CASSLDTGRTGELFF. This chain connects TRBV5-1 to TRBJ2-2, with a tentative D call TRBD2 (5 bases). This CDR3 region has 15 residues. The germline V gene has CDR1 SGHRS and CDR2 YFSETQ. Trimming shortened V by 4 bases and J by 5 bases, and 15 bases separated the two germline ends.

Only a few counts were recorded for this clonotype. The chain joins TRBV7-2 to TRBJ2-2; 7 positions match TRBD2. V shed 2 bases and J 8 bases; nucleotides not matched to a gene: 11. The CDR3 totals 16 residues. Germline lookup yields CDR1 SGHTA and CDR2 FQGNSA. The CDR3 DNA sequence: TGTGCCAGCAGCTTAACACTAGCGTCCTTCAGGGGGGAGCTGTTTTTT. It yields the protein CASSLTLASFRGELFF.

This clonotype was picked up a small number of times. CDR3 coding DNA: TGCAGTGCTAGTCAAGATTCTGGGGCCAACGTCCTGACTTTC. Translation gives CSASQDSGANVLTF. The chain couples TRBV20-1 to TRBJ2-6; D is unclear. CDR1 and CDR2 (germline): DFQATT, SNEGSKA (reference sequence). The CDR3 extends over 14 amino acids. Trimming left V 3 bases short and J 1 base short, with 7 bases between.

The chain combines TRBV12-3 or TRBV12-4 with TRBJ2-1; D is perhaps TRBD1 (5 bases). CDR3 length: 17 residues. V lost 2 bases and J 0 bases, leaving 14 bases between the germline ends. DNA for the CDR3: TGTGCCAGCAGTTTAACCGGACACGCTAGCTCCTACAATGAGCAGTTCTTC. Protein product: CASSLTGHASSYNEQFF.

The chain uses TRBV5-6 and TRBJ2-7, with 9 bases that match TRBD1. V shed 4 bases and J 2 bases; nucleotides not matched to a gene: 7. The CDR3 is made up of 15 amino acids. Looked up from germline, CDR1 is SGHDT and CDR2 is YYEEEE. The CDR3 nucleotides read TGTGCCAGCAGCGTACGGACAGGGGCCACCTACGAGCAGTACTTC. This gives the protein CASSVRTGATYEQYF.

The chain carries TRBV2 and TRBJ2-1, with 12 bases matching TRBD2. J gave up 8 bases and V 5 bases, and 7 bases lay outside the gene matches. Germline assignment: CDR1 SNHLY and CDR2 FYNNEI. The CDR3 contains 15 residues. This CDR3 is CASSYPTSGSDEQFF. The CDR3 DNA follows: TGTGCCAGCAGTTACCCGACTAGCGGGAGCGATGAGCAGTTCTTC.

Written as DNA, the CDR3 is TGCGCCAGCAGCCGGGACTGGAACAATGAGCAGTTCTTC. Amino acid sequence: CASSRDWNNEQFF. V gene TRBV10-1 combines with J gene TRBJ2-1; tentative D call: TRBD2 (6 bases). The V gene's germline CDR1 is WNHNN and CDR2 SYGVQD (reference sequence). Trimming took 6 bases from V and 5 from J, leaving 11 bases between them. The CDR3 is 13 residues long.

This clonotype has ten or more counts. The CDR3 region is CASSFSRETSVGELFF. The CDR3, as DNA: TGTGCCAGCAGTTTTTCGCGGGAGACTAGCGTCGGGGAGCTGTTTTTT. This chain links TRBV12-3 or TRBV12-4 with TRBJ2-2; 8 bases are a match to TRBD2. J gave up 7 bases and V 3 bases, and 10 bases lay outside the gene matches. This CDR3 comprises 16 residues.

The gene calls are TRBV5-4 and TRBJ2-7, with D perhaps being TRBD1 or TRBD2 (5 bases each). In germline, CDR1 is SGHNT, CDR2 YYREEE (reference sequence). The CDR3 has 14 residues. V lost 1 base and J lost 5, with 13 bases in between. The DNA for the CDR3 is TGTGCCAGCAGCTTGCCCGGGACGATACACGAGCAGTACTTC. It is translated as CASSLPGTIHEQYF.

This clonotype has only a few counts. The rearrangement uses TRBV6-2 or TRBV6-3 and TRBJ2-2; 8 nucleotides align to TRBD1. Germline CDR1 reads MNHEY; CDR2 reads SVGEGT. The J segment lost 6 bases and the V segment lost 1 base, leaving 4 bases of the junction unmatched. The CDR3 loop spans 15 amino acids. In nucleotides, the CDR3 is TGTGCCAGCAGTTACTGGACAGGGAGCGCCGGGGAGCTGTTTTTT. Protein product: CASSYWTGSAGELFF.

The genes are TRBV25-1 and TRBJ2-2; D is uncertain. V lost 8 bases, J lost 6 bases, and 13 bases lay in between. The germline gives CDR1 MGHDK, CDR2 SYGVNS. CDR3 length: 13 amino acids. The CDR3 reads CASGPRLPGELFF. CDR3 DNA: TGTGCCAGCGGCCCCCGGCTCCCCGGGGAGCTGTTTTTT.

This clonotype was seen a handful of times. V is TRBV12-3 or TRBV12-4 and J is TRBJ2-7, with a tentative D call TRBD2 (6 bases). Trimming took off 8 bases at V and 1 base at J, with 15 bases between the two ends. The CDR3 is 14 amino acids. CDR3 DNA: TGTGCCAGCCGACGGGACGGACTATCCTACGAGCAGTACTTC. Amino acid sequence: CASRRDGLSYEQYF.

This clonotype was seen a handful of times. The V and J genes are TRBV3-1 and TRBJ1-2; weak D call: TRBD1 (6 bases). Trimming removed 4 bases at V and 8 bases at J, with 11 bases between. Per germline, CDR1 LGHDT and CDR2 YNNKEL (reference sequence). The CDR3 has 12 amino acids. The CDR3 here is CASSLDRHGYTF. In nucleotides, the CDR3 is TGTGCCAGCAGCCTCGACAGGCACGGCTACACCTTC. Complete variable domain (other parts from reference TRBV3-1 and TRBJ1-2): DTAVSQTPKYLVTQMGNDKSIKCEQNLGHDTMYWYKQDSKKFLKIMFSYNNKELIINETVPNRFSPKSPDKAHLNLHINSLELGDSAVYFCASSLDRHGYTFGSGTRLTVV.

This clonotype showed up just a few times. The rearrangement links TRBV18 to TRBJ1-6, with 7 positions matching TRBD1. J was trimmed by 5 bases and V by 3 bases; bases with no gene match: 4. The CDR3 contains 15 residues. The germline V gene has CDR1 KGHSH and CDR2 LQKENI. The CDR3 bases are TGTGCCAGCTCACCGTCAGGGGGAAATAATTCACCCCTCCACTTT. Amino acids: CASSPSGGNNSPLHF.

This clonotype was observed a handful of times. J is TRBJ1-1 and V is TRBV4-2; D remains unclear. There are 17 residues in the CDR3. V dropped 0 bases and J dropped 1 base, with 15 bases sitting between them. Germline V gives CDR1 LGHNA, CDR2 YNFKEQ. The DNA for the CDR3 is TGTGCCAGCAGCCAAGAAAGCTTAGTCGTAAAGAACACTGAAGCTTTCTTT. Protein: CASSQESLVVKNTEAFF.

This chain links TRBV9 with TRBJ2-7, with TRBD2 identical over 8 bases. Germline values: CDR1 SGDLS, CDR2 YYNGEE. V was pared by 0 bases and J by 6 bases, with 5 bases of the junction left unmatched. The CDR3 has 14 amino acids. CDR3 region: CASSVGTSSPEQYF. The CDR3 nucleotides are TGTGCCAGCAGCGTAGGGACTAGCTCGCCCGAGCAGTACTTC.

This chain links TRBV18 with TRBJ2-3, with D hard to call. The V and J ends lost 8 bases and 1 base respectively, with 13 bases between them. Germline V gene data show CDR1 as KGHSH and CDR2 as LQKENI. This CDR3 region has 14 residues. The CDR3 loop reads CASPSKLGTDTQYF. Written as DNA, the CDR3 is TGTGCCAGCCCCTCGAAATTAGGCACAGATACGCAGTATTTT.

The genes are TRBV15 and TRBJ2-1; TRBD1 aligns across 8 bases. The CDR3 is 13 amino acids. V trimming: 4 bases; J trimming: 8 bases; junction bases outside the gene matches: 4. Germline V gene lookup returns CDR1 LNHNV and CDR2 YYDKDF (reference sequence). DNA of the CDR3: TGTGCCACCAGCATCGACAGGGGCTATGAGCAGTTCTTC. Translating it yields CATSIDRGYEQFF.

V gene TRBV2 combines with J gene TRBJ2-7, with 12 positions matching TRBD2. V was clipped by 8 bases and J by 3 bases; unmatched bases: 11. Germline CDR1 reads SNHLY; CDR2 reads FYNNEI. The CDR3 is made up of 16 amino acids. CDR3 residues: CASGATRTSGNYEQYF. The CDR3 DNA reads as TGTGCCAGCGGCGCTACCAGGACTAGCGGGAACTACGAGCAGTACTTC.

This clonotype was detected ten times or more. The V call is TRBV7-2, the J call TRBJ2-7, with D perhaps TRBD1 (5 bases). Germline CDR1 and CDR2: SGHTA and FQGNSA. The CDR3 runs to 13 residues. The V and J ends lost 6 bases and 1 base respectively, with 10 bases between them. In nucleotides, the CDR3 is TGTGCCAGCAGTCCCAGGGTTTCCTACGAGCAGTACTTC. Encoded protein: CASSPRVSYEQYF.

Ten or more counts support this clonotype. The chain is built from TRBV7-8 and TRBJ2-7; D is uncertain. Germline-derived CDR1 and CDR2 are SGHVS and FQNEAQ. Trimming left V 7 bases short and J 7 bases short, with 20 bases between. The CDR3 length is 14 residues. The CDR3 nucleotides are TGTGCCAGCAATCTTGACCTACTCGGCCAGGAGCAGTACTTC. Its translation: CASNLDLLGQEQYF.

This rearrangement joins TRBV2 to TRBJ1-5; a weak D match, TRBD1 (6 bases). Looked up from germline, CDR1 is SNHLY and CDR2 is FYNNEI. The V and J ends lost 2 bases and 2 bases respectively, with 13 bases between them. This CDR3 comprises 16 residues. The chain's CDR3 is CASSERRGKGNQPQHF. CDR3 in DNA: TGTGCCAGCAGTGAAAGGAGGGGGAAAGGCAATCAGCCCCAGCATTTT. The full variable domain, its missing parts supplied by reference TRBV2 and TRBJ1-5, is EPEVTQTPSHQVTQMGQEVILRCVPISNHLYFYWYRQILGQKVEFLVSFYNNEISEKSEIFDDQFSVERPDGSNFTLKIRSTKLEDSAMYFCASSERRGKGNQPQHFGDGTRLSIL.

The genes are TRBV5-6 and TRBJ2-4; 7 bases match TRBD2. J was trimmed by 8 bases and V by 4 bases; bases with no gene match: 9. Germline CDR1 reads SGHDT; CDR2 reads YYEEEE. This CDR3 has 14 residues. The CDR3: CASSPGGGSHIQYF. CDR3 nucleotides: TGTGCCAGCAGCCCCGGAGGCGGGAGTCACATTCAGTACTTC.

The V gene is TRBV11-2, the J gene TRBJ1-3; D gene unclear. V was trimmed by 1 base and J by 0 bases, leaving 13 bases between them. The CDR3 is 17 residues long. Germline V gives CDR1 SGHAT, CDR2 FQNNGV. The CDR3 nucleotides read TGTGCCAGCAGCTTAGTCACGGCTACCTTCTCTGGAAACACCATATATTTT. Its protein is CASSLVTATFSGNTIYF.